This T cell receptor (beta chain) came from a study of Graves' ophthalmopathy and Graves' hyperthyroidism. Investigators amplified TCR beta CDR3 regions from RNA transcripts. RT-PCR was first run with HTBI primers, then multiplex PCR in a second round. TCRdb re-called the multiplex PCR reads with MiXCR, one entry per CDR3 protein. The data show some 350,000 distinct CDR3 sequences, 17% seen once. This clonotype was counted many times. The clonotype was recovered from an adult woman with stable Graves' hyperthyroidism. The specimen sequenced was peripheral blood.

DNA for the CDR3: TGTGCCAGCAGTTTAGTCGTGGGAACAGACTACCTTAAAACCGGGGAGCTGTTTTTT. This encodes CASSLVVGTDYLKTGELFF. The V and J genes are TRBV27 and TRBJ2-2; TRBD2 is a possible D gene (5 bases). The CDR3 covers 19 residues. V dropped 2 bases and J dropped 5 bases, with 24 bases sitting between them. Germline V lookup: CDR1 MNHEY, CDR2 SMNVEV (reference sequence).